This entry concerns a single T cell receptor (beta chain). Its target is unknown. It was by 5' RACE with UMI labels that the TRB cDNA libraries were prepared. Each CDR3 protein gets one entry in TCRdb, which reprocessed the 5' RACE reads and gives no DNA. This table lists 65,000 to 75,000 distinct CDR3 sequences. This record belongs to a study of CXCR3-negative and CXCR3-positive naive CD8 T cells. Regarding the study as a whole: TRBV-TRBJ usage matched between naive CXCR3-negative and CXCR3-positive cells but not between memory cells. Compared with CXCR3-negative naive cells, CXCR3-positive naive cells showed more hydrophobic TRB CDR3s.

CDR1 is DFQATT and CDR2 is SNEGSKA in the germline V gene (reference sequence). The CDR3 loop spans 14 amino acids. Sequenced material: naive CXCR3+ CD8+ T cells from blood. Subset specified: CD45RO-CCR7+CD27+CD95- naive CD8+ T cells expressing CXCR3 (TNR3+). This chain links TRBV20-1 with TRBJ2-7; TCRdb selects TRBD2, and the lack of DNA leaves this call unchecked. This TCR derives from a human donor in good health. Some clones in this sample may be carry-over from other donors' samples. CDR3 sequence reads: CSGHPGLTTYEQYF.